The source of this TCR beta chain is a study of T cells in Graves' hyperthyroidism and ophthalmopathy. Findings of the study overall: The model predicted ophthalmopathy a median around six months before onset.

Ten or more counts support this clonotype. What it binds is unknown. Researchers amplified the TCR beta CDR3 regions from RNA transcripts. Primed by the HTBI set, a first-round RT-PCR was run on the TCR CDR3. TCRdb processed the multiplex PCR reads anew with MiXCR; each CDR3 protein has one entry. The repertoire holds some 360,000 distinct CDR3 sequences, 11% to 15% seen once, with about 10% in the top ten. The CDR3 has 15 amino acids. The V gene's germline CDR1 is SGHVS and CDR2 FQNEAQ. Trimming removed 2 bases from V and 7 bases from J, with 15 bases in between. This receptor was obtained from a woman in her fifties or sixties with Graves' hyperthyroidism. The source material was blood. This chain links TRBV7-8 with TRBJ1-5; the D gene is possibly TRBD1 (6 bases). The CDR3 sequence: CASSLKRQDTQPQHF. The CDR3 region has the DNA TGTGCCAGCAGCTTAAAGAGACAGGATACGCAGCCCCAGCATTTT.